The rows below give T cell receptor beta chains drawn from one sample of a study of shared clonotypes between healthy human individuals. Generated by immunoSEQ multiplex PCR, the TCRdb table keeps only in-frame clones and is missing some. The sample lists about 1.4 million clones; around 97% were seen once. Source material: naive CD4+ T cells sorted from blood. The receptors originated from a young man in good health. Both conserved end residues are part of each CDR3. A D gene is named only where the DNA matches it firmly.

TRBV5-1	TRBJ2-1	14	NA	CASSLVVGRAEQFF
TRBV10-3	TRBJ2-3	15	TRBD2	CATEISGIGADTQYF
TRBV7-4	TRBJ1-4	14	NA	CASIAGYANEKLFF
TRBV6-1	TRBJ2-1	13	NA	CASSDWRYNEQFF
TRBV7-4	TRBJ2-2	13	NA	CASSLVPSGELFF
TRBV28	TRBJ1-5	16	NA	CASSRRGSIPDQPQHF
TRBV6-6	TRBJ2-7	14	NA	CASVVGGIQEEQYF
TRBV7-3	TRBJ2-3	18	TRBD2	CASSLQVGTSGRADTQYF
TRBV19	TRBJ2-2	16	NA	CASRPPGRANTGELFF
TRBV10-2	TRBJ1-2	11	NA	CASSEGVGYTF
TRBV28	TRBJ1-4	13	NA	CASSLVQLEKLFF
TRBV5-6	TRBJ2-1	16	TRBD1	CASSLFPGGFNNEQFF
TRBV4-3	TRBJ2-2	20	TRBD2	CASSQEFPGTTISNTGELFF
TRBV9	TRBJ2-7	17	TRBD1	CASSVVPEGDRGREQYF
TRBV6-5	TRBJ2-3	16	NA	CASSYSNGLSTDTQYF
TRBV7-2	TRBJ2-5	19	TRBD2	CASSFPAGREKARQETQYF
TRBV28	TRBJ2-6	16	NA	CASSSHTGGGANVLTF
TRBV21-1	TRBJ2-7	14	NA	CATLVGGGFYEQYF
TRBV5-1	TRBJ2-5	14	TRBD2	CASSVLAGQETQYF
TRBV5-5	TRBJ1-3	14	TRBD1	CASSWDRAGNTIYF
TRBV10-3	TRBJ1-2	16	NA	CAISESLGAAALGYTF
TRBV7-3	TRBJ2-2	17	NA	CASSTQPGTVNTGELFF
TRBV23-1	TRBJ2-3	14	NA	CASSHTRTTDTQYF
TRBV2	TRBJ2-7	14	TRBD1	CASSPGQGPIEQYF
TRBV28	TRBJ1-2	15	TRBD1	CASSFPGQGQRGYTF
TRBV7-2	TRBJ2-1	15	TRBD2	CATQGSSGRINEQFF
TRBV28	TRBJ1-5	14	NA	CASSGSVSNQPQHF
TRBV6-1	TRBJ2-1	14	NA	CASSVSSGVNEQFF
TRBV9	TRBJ2-1	15	NA	CASSVGGDTYNEQFF
TRBV4-1	TRBJ1-2	14	NA	CASSPQEGIYGYTF
TRBV18	TRBJ2-7	15	NA	CASSVGPSEIYEQYF
TRBV7-2	TRBJ2-7	16	NA	CASSLAFQGGRYEQYF
TRBV5-6	TRBJ2-1	18	TRBD2	CASSAQGLAGDGYNEQFF
TRBV7-2	TRBJ1-5	14	NA	CASSLVQGNQPQHF
TRBV28	TRBJ1-2	12	NA	CASRDTKYGYTF
TRBV14	TRBJ1-1	14	TRBD1	CASSQAGGGTEAFF
TRBV5-1	TRBJ2-2	17	NA	CASSLLSAGPNTGELFF
TRBV7-8	TRBJ2-3	16	TRBD2	CASFITSGTSTDTQYF
TRBV27	TRBJ2-5	13	TRBD2	CASRPSGQETQYF
TRBV11-2	TRBJ2-1	15	TRBD1	CASSHLRGHYNEQFF